This entry lists 3 T cell receptor beta chains sequenced from one sample in a study of blood T cell repertoires in COVID-19 (TCRdb year 2020). The method behind the library was the immunoSEQ multiplex PCR assay. The source is immuneACCESS, and TCRdb retained only in-frame sequences with V and J called. Part of the clones is not carried over; for the studies checked, unresolved V genes explain less than half of this, and the remainder is unexplained. The sample table holds a few hundred thousand clones, of which more than 70% were seen once. Jointly, the top ten make up about 2.5% of the sample. Sequences were obtained from PBMCs or T cells enriched from blood (not recorded which). The receptors derive from a woman aged 40 to 50 with acute COVID-19.

This rearrangement joins TRBV11-2 to TRBJ2-5; 13 nucleotides match TRBD2. With V trimmed by 5 bases and J by 5 bases, 8 bases remained unmatched. The CDR3 sequence is 16 residues long. Germline CDR1 SGHAT, CDR2 FQNNGV. The CDR3 loop is CASSPGLAGASETQYF. The CDR3 DNA follows: TGTGCCAGCAGCCCTGGACTAGCGGGAGCAAGTGAGACCCAGTACTTC.

The chain couples TRBV30 to TRBJ2-5; maybe TRBD2 (7 bases). Between the trimmed V and J ends, which lost 2 bases and 2 bases, there was a span of 15 bases. The CDR3 contains 15 residues. Germline-derived CDR1 and CDR2 are GTSNPN and SVGIG (reference sequence). In DNA, the CDR3 is TGTGCCTGGAGTCAAAGGGGGGGTTTGCAAGAGACCCAGTACTTC. Translated, it gives CAWSQRGGLQETQYF.

The chain uses TRBV10-2 and TRBJ2-5; 10 nucleotides line up with TRBD1. The CDR3 contains 15 residues. With 0 bases clipped from V and 2 bases from J, the junction kept 0 bases outside the gene matches. CDR1 is WSHSY, CDR2 SAAADI, per germline. The chain's CDR3 is CASSESGQGQETQYF. CDR3 coding DNA: TGCGCCAGCAGTGAGTCGGGACAGGGGCAAGAGACCCAGTACTTC.